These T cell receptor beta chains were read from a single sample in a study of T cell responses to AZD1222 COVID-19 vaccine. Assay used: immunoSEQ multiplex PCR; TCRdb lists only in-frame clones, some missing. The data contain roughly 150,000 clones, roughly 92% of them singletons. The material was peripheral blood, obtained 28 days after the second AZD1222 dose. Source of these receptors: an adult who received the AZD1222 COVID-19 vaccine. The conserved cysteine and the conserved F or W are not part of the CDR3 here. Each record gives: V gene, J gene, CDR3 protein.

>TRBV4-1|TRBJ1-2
ASSQIEGQGHYGYT
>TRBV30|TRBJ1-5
AWSGPSTQSNQPQH
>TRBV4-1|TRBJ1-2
ASSQPSMGLNYGYT
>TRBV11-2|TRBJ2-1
ASSYYNEQF
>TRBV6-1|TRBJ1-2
ASSEAVSTGLYGYT
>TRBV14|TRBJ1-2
ASSRGTGYYGYT
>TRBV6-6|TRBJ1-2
ASSYAGASYGYT
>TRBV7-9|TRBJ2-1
ASSRTSGSYNEQF
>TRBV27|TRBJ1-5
ASSLQGAWQPQH
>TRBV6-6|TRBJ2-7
ASSGLAGVEQY
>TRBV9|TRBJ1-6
ASTRGPNSPLH
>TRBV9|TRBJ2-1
ASSVQGAYNEQF
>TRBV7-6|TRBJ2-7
ASSPTRTSGGYEQY
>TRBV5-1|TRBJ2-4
ASSLGQIENIQY
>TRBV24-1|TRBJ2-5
ATSDSPPGLALLLRETQY
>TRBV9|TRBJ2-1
ASSVEQYNEQF
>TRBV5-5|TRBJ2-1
ASSLGLGAKNEQF
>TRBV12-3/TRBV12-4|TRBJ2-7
ASSTGTNYEQY
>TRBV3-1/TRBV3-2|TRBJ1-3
ASSQDYGRISGNTIY
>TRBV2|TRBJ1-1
ASSERETRTEAF
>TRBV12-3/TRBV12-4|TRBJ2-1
ASSFGREQF
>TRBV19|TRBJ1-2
ASSTLGVAYGYT
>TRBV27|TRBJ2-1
ASSLGPNNEQF
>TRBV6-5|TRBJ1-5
ASKVDSNQPQH
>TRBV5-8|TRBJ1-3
ASSLRQGNGNTIY
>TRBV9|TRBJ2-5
ASSPAGTSGPETQY
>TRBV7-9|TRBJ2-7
ASSLGPSSEQY
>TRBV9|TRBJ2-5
ASSVGLVLSETQY
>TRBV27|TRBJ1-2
ASSLRGNDFNYGYT
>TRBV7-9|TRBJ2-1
ASSLEVYEQF
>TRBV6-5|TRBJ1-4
ASSYGEDEKLF
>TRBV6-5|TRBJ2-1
ASSSTSGHTYNEQF
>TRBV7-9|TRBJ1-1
ASSPTRTKNTEAF
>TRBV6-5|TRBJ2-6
ASSLGGPGANVLT
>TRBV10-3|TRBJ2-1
AISVWREGYNEQF
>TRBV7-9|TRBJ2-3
ASSLARQRDRWADTQY
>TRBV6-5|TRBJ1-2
ASRTHRGSDGYT